The 23 T cell receptor beta chains in this list originate from one sample, sequenced in a study of shared clonotypes between healthy human individuals. Generated by immunoSEQ multiplex PCR, the TCRdb table keeps only in-frame clones and is missing some. The sample records approximately 2,000,000 clones, roughly 95% being singletons. Terminally differentiated effector memory CD45RA+ cells were excluded from the naive CD8 cells, which were CD45RO-negative and positively selected for CCR7. The sequencing input was naive CD8+ T cells from PBMCs. The receptors were gathered from a man aged 18 to 30 in good health. Some clones in this sample may be carry-over from other donors' samples.

The CDR3 bases are TGTGCCTGGAGTACGACAGGAGCCTACAATGAGCAGTTCTTC. It codes for CAWSTTGAYNEQFF. V usage is TRBV30 and J usage is TRBJ2-1, with a tentative D call TRBD1 (6 bases). Germline V gives CDR1 GTSNPN, CDR2 SVGIG (reference sequence). The germline V and J ends were trimmed by 2 bases and 2 bases, with 10 bases remaining between them. CDR3 length equals 14 residues. The variable domain in full, completed from reference TRBV30 and TRBJ2-1, reads SQTIHQWPATLVQPVGSPLSLECTVEGTSNPNLYWYRQAAGRGLQLLFYSVGIGQISSEVPQNLSASRPQDRQFILSSKKLLLSDSGFYLCAWSTTGAYNEQFFGPGTRLTVL.

This chain joins TRBV27 and TRBJ2-2; D may be TRBD2 (5 bases). Trimming removed 2 bases from V and 4 bases from J, with 14 bases in between. In germline, CDR1 is MNHEY, CDR2 SMNVEV (reference sequence). The CDR3 loop spans 16 amino acids. The CDR3 DNA reads TGTGCCAGCAGTTTACGAGGGCCTGAGGGCACCGGGGAGCTGTTTTTT. Translating gives CASSLRGPEGTGELFF.

The V gene is TRBV5-6, the J gene TRBJ1-5; tentative D call: TRBD1 (5 bases). The CDR3 loop spans 14 amino acids. In germline, CDR1 is SGHDT, CDR2 YYEEEE. V shed 1 base and J shed 6 bases, with 11 bases lying between them. The CDR3 loop is CASSLWGVSQPQHF. The CDR3 DNA is TGTGCCAGCAGCTTGTGGGGGGTAAGTCAGCCCCAGCATTTT.

The chain has TRBV28 and TRBJ1-5, with D uncertain. Trimming pared 3 bases from V and 10 bases from J, leaving 16 bases between. Per the germline V gene, CDR1 is MDHEN and CDR2 is SYDVKM. The CDR3 length is 14 residues. CDR3 nucleotide sequence: TGTGCCAGCAGTTTTTTGACAATGATCAGCCCCCAGCATTTT. Translation: CASSFLTMISPQHF.

This chain links TRBV29-1 with TRBJ2-5; D ambiguous. The germline CDR1 and CDR2 sequences are SQVTM and ANQGSEA. Trimming stripped 4 bases from V and 5 bases from J, with 14 bases between. There are 13 residues in the CDR3. Here the CDR3 reads CSVGGPPGETQYF. In nucleotides, the CDR3 is TGCAGCGTTGGCGGACCCCCCGGGGAGACCCAGTACTTC.

The chain carries TRBV28 and TRBJ2-1; 10 bases are shared with TRBD2. The ends lost 1 base at V and 9 bases at J; junction bases unmatched: 6. Germline assignment: CDR1 MDHEN and CDR2 SYDVKM. This CDR3 spans 15 amino acids. The DNA of the CDR3 is TGTGCCAGCAGTTTATTGCTAGCGGGAGATCCTGAGCAGTTCTTC. Protein: CASSLLLAGDPEQFF.

This clone was seen a single time. V gene TRBV5-3 combines with J gene TRBJ2-5, with D possibly being TRBD2 (6 bases). TRBV5-3 belongs to the ORF category, with a function that is uncertain. V gave up 3 bases and J gave up 5 bases, with 8 bases separating them. This CDR3 has 12 residues. The DNA for the CDR3 is TGTGCCAGAAGCTGGGGGGTGGAGACCCAGTACTTC. Its translation is CARSWGVETQYF.

CDR3 nucleotide sequence: TGTGCCACCAGCAGAGATAGTAGGAGGTGGGATGAGCAGCCCCAGCATTTT. The encoded protein is CATSRDSRRWDEQPQHF. The V gene is TRBV15, the J gene TRBJ1-5; unclear D gene. There are 17 residues in the CDR3. The V end lost 0 bases, the J end lost 7 bases, and 19 bases lay between the germline ends. Germline values: CDR1 LNHNV, CDR2 YYDKDF (reference sequence).

The chain couples TRBV7-9 to TRBJ2-7, with D possibly being TRBD2 (6 bases). Germline V CDR1 and CDR2: SEHNR, FQNEAQ (reference sequence). V lost 5 bases, J lost 3 bases, and 20 bases lay in between. The CDR3 has 16 residues. As DNA, the CDR3 is TGTGCCAGCAGCCCCCCTCGGGACTCAAGCTACTACGAGCAGTACTTC. Residues: CASSPPRDSSYYEQYF.

The chain combines TRBV28 with TRBJ2-1; D ambiguous. CDR1 and CDR2 from the germline V gene are MDHEN and SYDVKM. V was clipped by 3 bases and J by 7 bases, with 10 bases between them. The CDR3 consists of 13 residues. CDR3 amino acids: CASSLLVENEQFF. As DNA, the CDR3 is TGTGCCAGCAGTTTGCTAGTCGAGAATGAGCAGTTCTTC.

V is TRBV10-3 and J is TRBJ2-7, with 8 bases lining up with TRBD2. Losses at the gene ends were 0 bases for V and 4 bases for J; bases not matched to a gene: 8. Per the germline V gene, CDR1 is ENHRY and CDR2 is SYGVKD. The length of the CDR3 is 16 residues. CDR3 protein: CAISESDGTSVYEQYF. Here the CDR3 DNA reads TGTGCCATCAGTGAGTCGGACGGGACTAGTGTTTACGAGCAGTACTTC.

The chain joins TRBV4-1 to TRBJ2-4, with TRBD1 as a possible D gene (6 bases). Trimming stripped 2 bases from V and 1 base from J, with 12 bases between. Germline lookup yields CDR1 MGHRA and CDR2 YSYEKL. This CDR3 is built from 16 residues. CDR3 nucleotides: TGCGCCAGCAGCCAAACACCAGGGGTTGCCAAAAACATTCAGTACTTC. Encoded protein: CASSQTPGVAKNIQYF.

V and J are TRBV5-8 and TRBJ1-3, with unresolved D. The germline V gene encodes CDR1 SGHTS and CDR2 YDEGEE. The V end lost 0 bases, the J end lost 0 bases, and 4 bases lay between the germline ends. This CDR3 has 14 residues. CDR3 coding DNA: TGTGCCAGCAGCTTGGGAGTCTCTGGAAACACCATATATTTT. It specifies CASSLGVSGNTIYF.

As to this clone: Within the sample, other DNA sequences also encode this same CDR3. This rearrangement joins TRBV29-1 to TRBJ2-3, with D unresolved. In germline, CDR1 is SQVTM, CDR2 ANQGSEA. Trimming removed 4 bases at V and 0 bases at J, with 5 bases between. The CDR3 sequence is 12 residues long. Here the CDR3 reads CSVVGSTDTQYF. The CDR3 DNA follows: TGCAGCGTTGTGGGGAGCACAGATACGCAGTATTTT.

The V gene is TRBV7-9, the J gene TRBJ1-4, with no clear D. CDR1 SEHNR and CDR2 FQNEAQ come from the germline V gene (reference sequence). The CDR3 runs to 15 residues. V lost 5 bases and J 2 bases, leaving 12 bases between the germline ends. CDR3 protein: CASSPSRQTNEKLFF. CDR3 sequence (DNA): TGTGCCAGCAGCCCATCTCGGCAGACTAATGAAAAACTGTTTTTT.

The chain combines TRBV5-3 with TRBJ2-2; 9 nucleotides align to TRBD1. TRBV5-3 counts as an open reading frame of uncertain function. The V and J ends lost 3 bases and 7 bases, in that order; junction bases with no gene match: 4. The CDR3 has 14 amino acids. Here the CDR3 DNA reads TGTGCCAGAAGCTCACAGGGGGCTAGCGGGGAGCTGTTTTTT. Translating it yields CARSSQGASGELFF.

Concerning this clone itself: Additional DNA sequences in this sample encode the identical CDR3. This chain joins TRBV11-2 and TRBJ2-7, with D tentatively TRBD2 (7 bases). CDR3 length: 14 amino acids. The germline gives CDR1 SGHAT, CDR2 FQNNGV. Trimming removed 1 base from V and 3 bases from J, with 10 bases in between. The CDR3 DNA is TGTGCCAGCAGCTTAGGAGGGGGGGGCTACGAGCAGTACTTC. Its protein is CASSLGGGGYEQYF.

The chain carries TRBV27 and TRBJ1-1; D call uncertain. Germline lookup yields CDR1 MNHEY and CDR2 SMNVEV (reference sequence). The CDR3 spans 15 residues. Trimming shortened V by 7 bases and J by 0 bases, and 15 bases separated the two germline ends. The CDR3 loop is CASIERATMNTEAFF. For the CDR3, the DNA is TGTGCCAGCATCGAAAGGGCGACAATGAACACTGAAGCTTTCTTT.

This clone was counted a few times. The CDR3 bases are TGTGCCAGCAGTTTGCTCGGGGGATGGACTGAAGCTTTCTTT. It encodes CASSLLGGWTEAFF. The V call is TRBV28, the J call TRBJ1-1; TRBD1 might be the D (5 bases). Germline values: CDR1 MDHEN, CDR2 SYDVKM. The CDR3 has 14 residues. V dropped 3 bases and J dropped 5 bases, with 13 bases sitting between them.

DNA for the CDR3: TGTGCCAGCAGCCCGGGACAGATCTATGGCTACACCTTC. This codes for CASSPGQIYGYTF. The rearrangement links TRBV5-8 to TRBJ1-2; 7 bases are a match to TRBD1. The CDR3 sequence is 13 residues long. Germline trimming cut 4 bases from V and 4 bases from J; bases unmatched to any gene: 4. Germline V CDR1 and CDR2: SGHTS, YDEGEE.

A note on this clone: Distinct nucleotide sequences in the sample also encode this CDR3. This chain connects TRBV27 to TRBJ2-7; 10 bases are shared with TRBD1. Looked up from germline, CDR1 is MNHEY and CDR2 is SMNVEV (reference sequence). This CDR3 is 14 amino acids long. V was pared by 4 bases and J by 3 bases, with 3 bases of the junction left unmatched. In DNA, the CDR3 is TGTGCCAGCAGTTCTCGGACAGGGGGCTACGAGCAGTACTTC. It translates to CASSSRTGGYEQYF.

The chain uses TRBV19 and TRBJ2-7; TRBD2 is a possible D gene (5 bases). The CDR3 length is 13 residues. Trimming took off 6 bases at V and 3 bases at J, with 12 bases between the two ends. The germline CDR1 and CDR2 sequences are LNHDA and SQIVND (reference sequence). CDR3 sequence: CASREASSYEQYF. DNA for the CDR3: TGTGCCAGTAGAGAGGCTAGCAGCTACGAGCAGTACTTC. Using reference TRBV19 and TRBJ2-7 for the parts outside the CDR3, the full variable domain is DGGITQSPKYLFRKEGQNVTLSCEQNLNHDAMYWYRQDPGQGLRLIYYSQIVNDFQKGDIAEGYSVSREKKESFPLTVTSAQKNPTAFYLCASREASSYEQYFGPGTRLTVT.

This clone was observed a single time. J is TRBJ2-3 and V is TRBV9, with D maybe TRBD2 (5 bases). The CDR3 extends over 15 amino acids. Germline V gives CDR1 SGDLS, CDR2 YYNGEE. The V gene lost 0 bases and the J gene lost 0 bases, with 8 bases spanning the gap. CDR3 region: CASSVATGSTDTQYF. Written as DNA, the CDR3 is TGTGCCAGCAGCGTAGCTACGGGAAGCACAGATACGCAGTATTTT.